This TCR beta chain was sequenced during a study of CD8 T cells in Susac syndrome. Study-level background: When blood was drawn, patients with Susac syndrome were on intravenous immunoglobulin alone, on corticosteroids, or therapy-naive. General study findings and limits: That the number of individuals in its TCR sequencing and HLA analysis was relatively small was acknowledged by the study.

From blood CD8+ and CD4+ T cells, the TCR beta chain was sequenced. With random hexamers, reverse transcription was performed on about 0.45 to 1 ug of RNA. TCR beta CDR3 was amplified by immunoSEQ multiplex PCR. This amplification extended across 54 Vbeta and 13 Jbeta segments. From the immunoSEQ multiplex PCR reads, TCRdb called clonotypes with MiXCR, one entry per CDR3 protein. Counted here are approximately 190,000 distinct CDR3 sequences, around 95% occurring once; the ten biggest clones make up roughly 0.098%. Note on this clonotype: What it binds is not known.

V shed 4 bases and J shed 3 bases, with 12 bases lying between them. The CDR3 length is 14 residues. Germline assignment: CDR1 LGHNA and CDR2 YSLEER. The sequencing sample was made of CD4+ T cells from PBMCs. The source is a human donor with Susac syndrome. This chain uses TRBV4-3 with TRBJ1-2; D not resolved. The CDR3 region is CASSPGDRDYGYTF. The CDR3 DNA reads TGCGCCAGCAGCCCAGGTGACCGGGACTATGGCTACACCTTC.